This TCR beta chain was captured in a study of blood T cell repertoires in COVID-19. Study as a whole: Sources were T cells, B-cell-depleted T cells, or PBMCs; the material itself was cDNA or gDNA.

Losses at the gene ends were 6 bases for V and 4 bases for J; bases not matched to a gene: 8. Germline values: CDR1 MDHEN, CDR2 SYDVKM. The CDR3 is 15 amino acids. Enrolled through a virtual design, the participants were between about 18 and 100 years of age and came from around 25 US areas. Original data processing: The assay estimated nucleated cells by amplifying reference gene primers. Some clones are missing from TCRdb's copy, which holds only in-frame ones; the method was immunoSEQ multiplex PCR. V and J calls and clone size follow that table, whereas D and trimming were derived from the DNA. This sample has approximately 170,000 clones, with around 84% found just once.

Sequencing was done on a sample of PBMCs or T cells enriched from blood (not recorded which). The source is a woman younger than 45 who had recovered from COVID-19. The gene calls are TRBV28 and TRBJ2-2; 7 nucleotides line up with TRBD1. CDR3 in DNA: TGTGCCAGCAGGGAGACAGGGTTGAGCACCGGGGAGCTGTTTTTT. Amino acid sequence: CASRETGLSTGELFF.